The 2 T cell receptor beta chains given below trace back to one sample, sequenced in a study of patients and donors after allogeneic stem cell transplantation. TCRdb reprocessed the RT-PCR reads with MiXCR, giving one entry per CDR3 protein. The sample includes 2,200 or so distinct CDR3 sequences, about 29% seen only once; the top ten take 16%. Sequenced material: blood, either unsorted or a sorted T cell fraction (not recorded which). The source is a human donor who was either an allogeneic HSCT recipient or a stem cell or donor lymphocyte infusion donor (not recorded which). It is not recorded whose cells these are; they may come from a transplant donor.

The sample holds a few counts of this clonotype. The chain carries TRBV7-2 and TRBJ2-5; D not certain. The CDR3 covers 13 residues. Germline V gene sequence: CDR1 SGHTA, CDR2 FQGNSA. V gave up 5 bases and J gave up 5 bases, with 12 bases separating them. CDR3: CASSLLKGETQYF. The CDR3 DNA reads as TGTGCCAGCAGCCTCCTGAAAGGGGAGACCCAGTACTTC.

CDR3 loop: CASSKLRSGVADTQYF. DNA of the CDR3: TGTGCCAGCAGCAAGCTGCGGTCTGGTGTCGCAGATACGCAGTATTTT. This chain uses TRBV7-6 with TRBJ2-3; D is unclear. From germline, CDR1 is SGHVS and CDR2 FNYEAQ. V dropped 5 bases and J dropped 4 bases, with 19 bases sitting between them. This CDR3 comprises 16 residues.